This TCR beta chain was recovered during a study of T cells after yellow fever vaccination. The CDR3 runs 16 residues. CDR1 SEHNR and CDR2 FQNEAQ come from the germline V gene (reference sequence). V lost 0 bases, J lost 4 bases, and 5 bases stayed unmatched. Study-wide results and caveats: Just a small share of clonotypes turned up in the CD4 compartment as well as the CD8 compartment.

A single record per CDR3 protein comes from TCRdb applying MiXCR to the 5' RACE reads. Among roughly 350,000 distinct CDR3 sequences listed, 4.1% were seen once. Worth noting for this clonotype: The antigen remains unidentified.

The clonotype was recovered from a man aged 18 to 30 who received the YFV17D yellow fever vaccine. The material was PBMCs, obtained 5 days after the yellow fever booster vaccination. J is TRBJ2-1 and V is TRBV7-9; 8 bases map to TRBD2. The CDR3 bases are TGTGCCAGCAGCTTAGCGGGACTAGGGGCGTACAATGAGCAGTTCTTC. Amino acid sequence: CASSLAGLGAYNEQFF.